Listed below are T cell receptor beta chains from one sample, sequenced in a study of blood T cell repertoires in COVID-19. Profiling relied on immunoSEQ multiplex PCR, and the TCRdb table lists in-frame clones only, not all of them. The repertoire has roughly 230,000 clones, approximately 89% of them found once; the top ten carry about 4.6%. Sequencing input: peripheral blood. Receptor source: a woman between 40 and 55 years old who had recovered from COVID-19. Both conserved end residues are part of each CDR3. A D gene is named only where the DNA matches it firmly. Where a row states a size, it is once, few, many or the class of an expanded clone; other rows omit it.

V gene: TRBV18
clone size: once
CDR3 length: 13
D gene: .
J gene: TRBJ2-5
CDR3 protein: CASSPGHQETQYF
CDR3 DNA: TGTGCCAGCTCACCGGGGCACCAAGAGACCCAGTACTTC

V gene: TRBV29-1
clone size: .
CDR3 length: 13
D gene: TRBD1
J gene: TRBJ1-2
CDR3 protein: CSVEGGQFYGYTF
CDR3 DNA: TGCAGCGTTGAAGGGGGACAGTTTTATGGCTACACCTTC

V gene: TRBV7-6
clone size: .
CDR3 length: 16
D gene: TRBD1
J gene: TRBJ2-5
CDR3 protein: CASSLEVGQGSETQYF
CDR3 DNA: TGTGCCAGCAGCTTAGAGGTGGGACAGGGTTCCGAGACCCAGTACTTC

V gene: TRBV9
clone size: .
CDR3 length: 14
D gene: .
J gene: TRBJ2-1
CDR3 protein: CASSLGGSYNEQFF
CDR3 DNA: TGTGCCAGCAGCCTCGGGGGCTCCTACAATGAGCAGTTCTTC

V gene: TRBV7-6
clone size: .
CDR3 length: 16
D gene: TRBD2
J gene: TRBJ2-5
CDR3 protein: CASSRNTAGALDSQYF
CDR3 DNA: TGTGCCAGCAGCCGTAATACAGCGGGGGCCCTAGATTCCCAGTACTTC

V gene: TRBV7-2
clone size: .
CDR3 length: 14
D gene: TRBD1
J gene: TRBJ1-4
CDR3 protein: CASRPDRGHEKLFF
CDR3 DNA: TGTGCCAGCAGGCCCGACAGGGGCCATGAAAAACTGTTTTTT

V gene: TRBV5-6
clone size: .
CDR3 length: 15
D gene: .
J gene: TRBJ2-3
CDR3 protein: CASSSPLEGGDTQYF
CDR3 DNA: TGTGCCAGCAGCTCACCCCTGGAGGGAGGAGATACGCAGTATTTT

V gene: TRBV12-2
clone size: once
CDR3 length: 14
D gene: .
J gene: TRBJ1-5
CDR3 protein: CASRARGFNQPQHF
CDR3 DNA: TGTGCAAGTCGGGCTCGGGGTTTTAATCAGCCCCAGCATTTT

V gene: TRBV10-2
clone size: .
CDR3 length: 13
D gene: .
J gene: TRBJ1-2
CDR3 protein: CASSEREAYGYTF
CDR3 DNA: TGCGCCAGCAGTGAGCGGGAGGCCTATGGCTACACCTTC

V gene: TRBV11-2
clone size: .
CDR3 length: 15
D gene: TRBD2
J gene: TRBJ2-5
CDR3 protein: CASSLAGVPGETQYF
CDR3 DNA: TGTGCCAGCAGCTTGGCGGGGGTTCCCGGAGAGACCCAGTACTTC